This T cell receptor (beta chain) was documented in a study of blood T cell repertoires in COVID-19. Per the study methods: Amplification of reference gene primers provided the estimated nucleated cell counts. Profiled with immunoSEQ multiplex PCR; TCRdb holds only in-frame clones, not every one. The D gene and trimming were derived from the DNA, and the V and J assignments and clone size from that table. The repertoire holds about 190,000 clones, with 70% to 90% as singletons. This clone was seen repeatedly, ten times or more. The identical CDR3 is also encoded by other nucleotide sequences in the sample. Germline assignment: CDR1 SGHRS and CDR2 YFSETQ. The CDR3 covers 13 residues. Trimming took 4 bases from V and 4 from J, leaving 9 bases between them.

The sample consisted of peripheral blood. The sequence was obtained from a man aged 65 to 79 with active or convalescent COVID-19. The chain links TRBV5-1 to TRBJ1-3, with D perhaps matching TRBD1 (5 bases). CDR3 DNA sequence: TGCGCCAGCAGCGACAGTAACGGAAACACCATATATTTT. It translates to CASSDSNGNTIYF. Filled out from reference TRBV5-1 and TRBJ1-3, the complete variable domain reads KAGVTQTPRYLIKTRGQQVTLSCSPISGHRSVSWYQQTPGQGLQFLFEYFSETQRNKGNFPGRFSGRQFSNSRSEMNVSTLELGDSALYLCASSDSNGNTIYFGEGSWLTVV.